This entry concerns a single TCR beta chain. What it binds is not known. The sample belongs to a study of T cell responses to AZD1222 COVID-19 vaccine. Study-level points and caveats: The reported proportion of spike-specific TCRs targeting unmutated variant regions was nearly half. Donors, mostly white British, included more females; clonal diversity was possibly underestimated. Seropositive at baseline were only a handful of AZD1222 recipients. Spike-specific TCR breadth rose after two AZD1222 doses, and depth rose as well.

Libraries were prepared by immunoSEQ multiplex PCR; TCRdb keeps only in-frame clonotypes and omits some of them. The sample has 35,000 to 45,000 clones; less than 85% are singletons. The source was peripheral blood, collected on day 0 of AZD1222 vaccination. The source is an adult in good health.

The CDR3 spells CATYSGSDTQYF. In nucleotides, the CDR3 is TGTGCCACCTATTCCGGGTCAGATACGCAGTATTTT. This chain uses TRBV6-1 with TRBJ2-3; D not resolved. This CDR3 contains 12 residues. The germline gives CDR1 MNHNS, CDR2 SASEGT. Trimming shortened V by 10 bases and J by 4 bases, and 12 bases separated the two germline ends.